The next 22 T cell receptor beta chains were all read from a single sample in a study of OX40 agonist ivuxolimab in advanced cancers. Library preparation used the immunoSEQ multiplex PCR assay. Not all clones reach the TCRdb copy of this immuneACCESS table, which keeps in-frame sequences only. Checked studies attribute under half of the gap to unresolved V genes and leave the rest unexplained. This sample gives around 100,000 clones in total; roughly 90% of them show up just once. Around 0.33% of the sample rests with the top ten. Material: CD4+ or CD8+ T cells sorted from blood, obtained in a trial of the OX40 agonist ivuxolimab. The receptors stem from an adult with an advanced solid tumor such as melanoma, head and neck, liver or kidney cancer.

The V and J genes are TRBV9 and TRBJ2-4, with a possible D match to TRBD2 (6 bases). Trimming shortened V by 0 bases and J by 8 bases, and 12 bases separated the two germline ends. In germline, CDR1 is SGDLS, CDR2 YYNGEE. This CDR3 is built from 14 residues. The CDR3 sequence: CASSVEREVDIQYF. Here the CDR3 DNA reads TGTGCCAGCAGCGTAGAAAGGGAGGTAGACATTCAGTACTTC.

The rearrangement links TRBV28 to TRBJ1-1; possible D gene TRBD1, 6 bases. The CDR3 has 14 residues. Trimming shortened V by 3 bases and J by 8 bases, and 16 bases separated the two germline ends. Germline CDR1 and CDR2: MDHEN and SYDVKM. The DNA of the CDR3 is TGTGCCAGCAGTTTGGGGGGGGCGCGATCCGAAGCTTTCTTT. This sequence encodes CASSLGGARSEAFF.

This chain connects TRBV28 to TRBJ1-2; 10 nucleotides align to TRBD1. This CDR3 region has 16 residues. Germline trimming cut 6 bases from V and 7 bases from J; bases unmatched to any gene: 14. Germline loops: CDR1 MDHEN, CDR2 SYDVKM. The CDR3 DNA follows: TGTGCCAGCAGCCGGGGACAGGGGAGCATTAGGGGTGGCTACACCTTC. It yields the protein CASSRGQGSIRGGYTF.

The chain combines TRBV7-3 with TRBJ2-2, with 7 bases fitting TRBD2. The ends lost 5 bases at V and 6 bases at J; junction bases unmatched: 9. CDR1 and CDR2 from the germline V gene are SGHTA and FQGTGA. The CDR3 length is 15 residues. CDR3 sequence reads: CASSLKRLAPGELFF. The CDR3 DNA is TGTGCCAGCAGCCTCAAGCGACTAGCCCCCGGGGAGCTGTTTTTT.

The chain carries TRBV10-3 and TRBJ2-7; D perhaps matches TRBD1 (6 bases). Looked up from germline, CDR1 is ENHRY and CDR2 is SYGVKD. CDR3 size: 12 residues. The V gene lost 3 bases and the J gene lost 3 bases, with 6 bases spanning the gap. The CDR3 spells CAISEGGYEQYF. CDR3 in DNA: TGTGCCATCAGTGAAGGGGGCTACGAGCAGTACTTC.

DNA for the CDR3: TGCGCCAGCAGTCGGGACAGGGGGGCAGATACGCAGTATTTT. It codes for CASSRDRGADTQYF. The chain uses TRBV23-1 and TRBJ2-3; 11 bases are shared with TRBD1. TRBV23-1 is reported as an ORF; its role is uncertain. The CDR3 length is 14 residues. The V and J ends lost 4 bases and 4 bases, in that order; junction bases with no gene match: 1.

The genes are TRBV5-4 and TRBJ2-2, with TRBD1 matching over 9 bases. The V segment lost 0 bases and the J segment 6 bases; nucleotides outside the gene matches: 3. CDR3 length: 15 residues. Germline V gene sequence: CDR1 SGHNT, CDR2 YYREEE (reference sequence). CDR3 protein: CASSLGGQGAGELFF. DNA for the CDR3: TGTGCCAGCAGCTTGGGGGGACAGGGCGCCGGGGAGCTGTTTTTT.

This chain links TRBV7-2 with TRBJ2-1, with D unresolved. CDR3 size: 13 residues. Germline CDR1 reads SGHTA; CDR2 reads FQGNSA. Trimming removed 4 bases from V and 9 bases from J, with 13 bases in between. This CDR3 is CASSSSRPGEQFF. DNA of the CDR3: TGTGCCAGCAGCTCATCCCGGCCCGGTGAGCAGTTCTTC. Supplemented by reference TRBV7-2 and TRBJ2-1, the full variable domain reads GAGVSQSPSNKVTEKGKDVELRCDPISGHTALYWYRQSLGQGLEFLIYFQGNSAPDKSGLPSDRFSAERTGGSVSTLTIQRTQQEDSAVYLCASSSSRPGEQFFGPGTRLTVL.

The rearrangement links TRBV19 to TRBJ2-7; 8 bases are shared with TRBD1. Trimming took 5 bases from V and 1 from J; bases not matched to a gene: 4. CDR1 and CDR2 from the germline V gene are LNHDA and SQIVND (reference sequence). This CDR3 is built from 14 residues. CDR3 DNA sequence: TGTGCCAGTAGTGATCAGGGGGCTTCCTACGAGCAGTACTTC. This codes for CASSDQGASYEQYF.

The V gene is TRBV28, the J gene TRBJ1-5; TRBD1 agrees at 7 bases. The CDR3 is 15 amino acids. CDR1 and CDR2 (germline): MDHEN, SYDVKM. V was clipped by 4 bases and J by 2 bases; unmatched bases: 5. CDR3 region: CASSSLRGGNQPQHF. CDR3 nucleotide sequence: TGTGCCAGCAGTTCTCTCAGGGGGGGCAATCAGCCCCAGCATTTT.

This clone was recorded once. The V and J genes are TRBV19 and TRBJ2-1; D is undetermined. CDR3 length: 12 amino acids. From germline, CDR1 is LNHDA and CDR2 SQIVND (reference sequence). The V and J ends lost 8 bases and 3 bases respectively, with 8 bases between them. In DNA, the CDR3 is TGTGCCAGTGGTACACGCTACAATGAGCAGTTCTTC. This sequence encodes CASGTRYNEQFF.

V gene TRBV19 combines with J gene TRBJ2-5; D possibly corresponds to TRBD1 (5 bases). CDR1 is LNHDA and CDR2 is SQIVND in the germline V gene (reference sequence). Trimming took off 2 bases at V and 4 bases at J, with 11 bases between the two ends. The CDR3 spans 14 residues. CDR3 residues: CASSIQGGGETQYF. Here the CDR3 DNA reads TGTGCCAGTAGTATACAGGGTGGTGGAGAGACCCAGTACTTC.

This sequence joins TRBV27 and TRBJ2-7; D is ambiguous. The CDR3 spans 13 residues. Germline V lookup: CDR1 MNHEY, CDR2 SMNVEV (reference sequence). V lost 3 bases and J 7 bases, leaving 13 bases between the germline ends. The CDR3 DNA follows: TGTGCCAGCAGTTTTACGGTGATAGGAGAGCAGTACTTC. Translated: CASSFTVIGEQYF.

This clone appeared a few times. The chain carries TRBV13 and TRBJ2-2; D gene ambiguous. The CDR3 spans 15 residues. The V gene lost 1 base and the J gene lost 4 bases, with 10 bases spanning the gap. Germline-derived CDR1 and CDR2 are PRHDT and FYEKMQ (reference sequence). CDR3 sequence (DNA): TGTGCCAGCAGCTTAGCCCAGGTTCGCACCGGGGAGCTGTTTTTT. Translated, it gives CASSLAQVRTGELFF. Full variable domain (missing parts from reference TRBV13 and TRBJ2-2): AAGVIQSPRHLIKEKRETATLKCYPIPRHDTVYWYQQGPGQDPQFLISFYEKMQSDKGSIPDRFSAQQFSDYHSELNMSSLELGDSALYFCASSLAQVRTGELFFGEGSRLTVL.

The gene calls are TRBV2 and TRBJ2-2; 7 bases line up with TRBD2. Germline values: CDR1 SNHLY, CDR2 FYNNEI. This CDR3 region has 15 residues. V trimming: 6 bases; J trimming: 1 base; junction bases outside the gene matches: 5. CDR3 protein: CASRLTSENTGELFF. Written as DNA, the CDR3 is TGTGCCAGCAGACTAACTAGCGAGAACACCGGGGAGCTGTTTTTT. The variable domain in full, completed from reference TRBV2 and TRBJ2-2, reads EPEVTQTPSHQVTQMGQEVILRCVPISNHLYFYWYRQILGQKVEFLVSFYNNEISEKSEIFDDQFSVERPDGSNFTLKIRSTKLEDSAMYFCASRLTSENTGELFFGEGSRLTVL.

CDR3 bases: TGTGCCAGCAGTCCTACTAGCGACCCGAACACCGGGGAGCTGTTTTTT. Protein sequence: CASSPTSDPNTGELFF. J is TRBJ2-2 and V is TRBV9, with 7 bases identical to TRBD2. The J segment lost 0 bases and the V segment lost 5 bases, leaving 7 bases of the junction unmatched. CDR1 and CDR2 from the germline V gene are SGDLS and YYNGEE. The CDR3 runs 16 residues. Drawing the rest from reference TRBV9 and TRBJ2-2, the complete variable domain is DSGVTQTPKHLITATGQRVTLRCSPRSGDLSVYWYQQSLDQGLQFLIQYYNGEERAKGNILERFSAQQFPDLHSELNLSSLELGDSALYFCASSPTSDPNTGELFFGEGSRLTVL.

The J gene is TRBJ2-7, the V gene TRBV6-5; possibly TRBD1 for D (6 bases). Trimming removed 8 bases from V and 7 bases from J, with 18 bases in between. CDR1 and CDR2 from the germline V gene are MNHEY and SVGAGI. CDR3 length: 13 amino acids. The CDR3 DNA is TGTGCCAGCTCTACGGGTTGGCAGGGGGAGCAGTACTTC. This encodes CASSTGWQGEQYF.

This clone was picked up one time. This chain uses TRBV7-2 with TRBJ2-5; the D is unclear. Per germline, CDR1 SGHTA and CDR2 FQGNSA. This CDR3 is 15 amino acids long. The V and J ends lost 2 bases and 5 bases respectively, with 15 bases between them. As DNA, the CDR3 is TGTGCCAGCAGCTTAAGTGTGACCTATCGGGAGACCCAGTACTTC. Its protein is CASSLSVTYRETQYF.

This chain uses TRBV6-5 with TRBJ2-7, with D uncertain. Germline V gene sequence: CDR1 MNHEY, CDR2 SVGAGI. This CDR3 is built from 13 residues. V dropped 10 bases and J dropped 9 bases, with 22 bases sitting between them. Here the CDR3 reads CATADVHSPGQYF. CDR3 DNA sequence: TGTGCCACGGCGGACGTTCATTCACCTGGGCAGTACTTC.

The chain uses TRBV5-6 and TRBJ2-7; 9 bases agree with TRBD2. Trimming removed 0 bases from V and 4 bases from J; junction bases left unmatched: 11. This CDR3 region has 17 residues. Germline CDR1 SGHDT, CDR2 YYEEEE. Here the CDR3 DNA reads TGTGCCAGCAGCTTGGCCGTGGTAGCGGGAGCCGCTTACGAGCAGTACTTC. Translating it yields CASSLAVVAGAAYEQYF.

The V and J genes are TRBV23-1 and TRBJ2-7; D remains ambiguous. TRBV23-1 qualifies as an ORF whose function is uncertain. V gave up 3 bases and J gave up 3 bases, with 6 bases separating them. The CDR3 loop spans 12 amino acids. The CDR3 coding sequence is TGCGCCAGCAGTCATCTCAACTACGAGCAGTACTTC. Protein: CASSHLNYEQYF.

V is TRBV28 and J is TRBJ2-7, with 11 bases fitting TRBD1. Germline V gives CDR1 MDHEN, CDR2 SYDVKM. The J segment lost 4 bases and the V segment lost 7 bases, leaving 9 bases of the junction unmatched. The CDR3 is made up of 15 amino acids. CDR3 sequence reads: CASKNSGTGGYEQYF. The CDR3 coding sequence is TGTGCCAGCAAAAATTCCGGGACAGGGGGTTACGAGCAGTACTTC.